This TCR beta chain was obtained from a study of cytomegalovirus exposure and HLA in healthy donors. Study-level points and caveats: Later, TCR association rates were found to vary by HLA locus, highest for DRB1 and lowest for HLA-C.

Concerning this clone: The target antigen is unknown.

It was healthy bone marrow donors who served as donors. V lost 3 bases and J lost 13; bases outside the gene matches: 8. The V gene's germline CDR1 is SQVTM and CDR2 ANQGSEA. The CDR3 is made up of 11 amino acids. The PCR used 60 Vbeta and 13 Jbeta primers. Using immunoSEQ multiplex PCR, the repertoire was profiled, and TCRdb retains in-frame clones only, with some absent. This sample yields about 140,000 clones, of which about 78% are seen a single time; roughly 4% belongs to the top ten. The TCR sequence derives from a man aged 18 to 29 in good health and CMV-seronegative. Specimen: PBMCs. The J gene is TRBJ1-2, the V gene TRBV29-1; 7 bases match TRBD1. The CDR3 sequence is CSVDGTGACTF. The CDR3 region has the DNA TGCAGCGTTGATGGAACAGGGGCCTGCACCTTC.